This T cell receptor (beta chain) was recovered during a study of siplizumab effects on memory and regulatory T cells. Study results and limitations: The mapping of alloreactive clones to unstimulated subsets covered only a minor fraction of them.

Clones were read by immunoSEQ multiplex PCR, and TCRdb kept only the in-frame ones, dropping some. The data contain about 40,000 clones, more than 70% of them singletons. In regard to this clone: Its antigen is undetermined.

This CDR3 is built from 13 residues. Germline V CDR1 and CDR2: LNHDA, SQIVND (reference sequence). Trimming left V 5 bases short and J 2 bases short, with 9 bases between. This TCR came from a human donor in good health. The chain recombines TRBV19 with TRBJ1-1, with D maybe TRBD1 (6 bases). Material for sequencing was naive CD4+ T cells sorted from blood. The CDR3 protein is CASSETGNTEAFF. The CDR3 nucleotides read TGTGCCAGTAGTGAGACAGGAAACACTGAAGCTTTCTTT. The full variable domain, rest sourced from reference TRBV19 and TRBJ1-1, is DGGITQSPKYLFRKEGQNVTLSCEQNLNHDAMYWYRQDPGQGLRLIYYSQIVNDFQKGDIAEGYSVSREKKESFPLTVTSAQKNPTAFYLCASSETGNTEAFFGQGTRLTVV.